This T cell receptor beta chain comes out of a study of CD8+ T cells in alopecia areata. Alopecia areata patients provided lesional scalp punch biopsies and peripheral blood, both collected for the study. General study results and limits: Against the mouse data, patients shared TCRs less clearly, possibly for HLA reasons. Especially in alopecia totalis/universalis, lesional scalp showed greater clonality than normal scalp did.

RNA was isolated and reverse transcribed to cDNA, the sequencing template. TCRdb keeps only in-frame clones here, not all; method: immunoSEQ multiplex PCR. The repertoire includes 65,000 to 75,000 clones, about 44% of them detected once, and about 17% sits in the top ten. Per the germline V gene, CDR1 is MDHEN and CDR2 is SYDVKM. V lost 6 bases to trimming and J lost 5 bases, with 16 bases between them. The CDR3 is 14 amino acids. This clone has just a few counts. Its cognate antigen is unknown. The chain employs TRBV28 and TRBJ2-5, with a possible D match to TRBD1 (8 bases). The sample here was CD8+ T cells sorted from blood, taken at week 0. The sequence was obtained from a human donor with alopecia areata. CDR3 protein: CASRPQGGKETQYF. The CDR3 DNA sequence: TGTGCCAGCAGGCCACAGGGGGGGAAGGAGACCCAGTACTTC.